What follows are 3 T cell receptor beta chains derived from one specimen sequenced in a study of glioma-infiltrating T cells after dendritic cell vaccination. Using immunoSEQ multiplex PCR, the repertoire was profiled, and TCRdb retains in-frame clones only, with some absent. Among approximately 90,000 clones, about 83% were seen once, and the ten largest hold over 2.5%. The specimen comprised blood, sampled before dendritic cell vaccination. Source of these receptors: a human donor with glioblastoma.

The V call is TRBV4-3, the J call TRBJ2-3; 11 positions agree with TRBD2. The V gene's germline CDR1 is LGHNA and CDR2 YSLEER. V gave up 0 bases and J gave up 2 bases; unmatched junction bases: 7. The CDR3 length is 18 residues. The CDR3 sequence: CASSQDGGLAVYTDTQYF. The CDR3 DNA follows: TGCGCCAGCAGCCAAGACGGGGGACTAGCGGTATACACAGATACGCAGTATTTT.

The chain couples TRBV9 to TRBJ2-2, with 10 bases matching TRBD2. Germline assignment: CDR1 SGDLS and CDR2 YYNGEE. CDR3 length: 16 amino acids. The trim removed 0 bases at V and 3 bases at J, leaving 2 bases unmatched. The CDR3 DNA is TGTGCCAGCAGCGTAGCCCTAGCGGGAGACACCGGGGAGCTGTTTTTT. Translated: CASSVALAGDTGELFF. The full variable domain, completed using reference TRBV9 and TRBJ2-2, is DSGVTQTPKHLITATGQRVTLRCSPRSGDLSVYWYQQSLDQGLQFLIQYYNGEERAKGNILERFSAQQFPDLHSELNLSSLELGDSALYFCASSVALAGDTGELFFGEGSRLTVL.

This chain uses TRBV5-8 with TRBJ1-1; 7 bases align to TRBD1. This CDR3 is built from 13 residues. CDR1 and CDR2 (germline): SGHTS, YDEGEE. V lost 3 bases, J lost 4 bases, and 3 bases stayed unmatched. DNA of the CDR3: TGTGCCAGCAGCTCCCGGACAGGCACTGAAGCTTTCTTT. It codes for CASSSRTGTEAFF.